A single sample gave rise to the 26 T cell receptor beta chains below, sequenced in a study of cytotoxic CD8 clonotypes in ibrutinib-treated CLL. The data were produced by immunoSEQ multiplex PCR, yet TCRdb's version contains in-frame clones alone and is incomplete. The sample yields 50,000 to 60,000 clones, roughly 83% seen once. The sequenced sample was PBMCs, obtained after 24 months of ibrutinib treatment. All receptors derive from a human donor with chronic lymphocytic leukemia.

This chain connects TRBV7-2 to TRBJ2-1; D possibly corresponds to TRBD2 (6 bases). This CDR3 has 12 residues. Germline lookup yields CDR1 SGHTA and CDR2 FQGNSA. V was shortened by 6 bases and J by 13 bases, with 16 bases between the two germline ends. The CDR3 coding sequence is TGTGCCAGCAGTGCGGGTTGGGACTCCCAGTTCTTC. Translating gives CASSAGWDSQFF.

The chain links TRBV30 to TRBJ2-5, with D tentatively TRBD2 (6 bases). This CDR3 comprises 14 residues. V was trimmed by 7 bases and J by 5 bases, leaving 20 bases between them. Germline V lookup: CDR1 GTSNPN, CDR2 SVGIG (reference sequence). The CDR3 reads CAYRRGTDGETQYF. In DNA form, the CDR3 reads TGTGCCTACCGAAGAGGGACTGATGGGGAGACCCAGTACTTC.

This clone was seen only a few times. V gene TRBV7-2 combines with J gene TRBJ1-3; 7 nucleotides align to TRBD1. CDR3 length equals 14 residues. Germline CDR1 and CDR2: SGHTA and FQGNSA. V was clipped by 5 bases and J by 0 bases; unmatched bases: 1. CDR3 region: CASSRDSSGNTIYF. The DNA of the CDR3 is TGTGCCAGCAGCCGGGACAGCTCTGGAAACACCATATATTTT.

The chain joins TRBV5-5 to TRBJ2-5; a weak D match, TRBD1 (6 bases). Trimming removed 0 bases at V and 9 bases at J, with 12 bases between. Germline V CDR1 and CDR2: SGHKS, YYEKEE (reference sequence). The CDR3 is made up of 13 amino acids. CDR3 DNA sequence: TGTGCCAGCAGCTTGGCAGGGGTTGAGGCCCAGTACTTC. Its translation: CASSLAGVEAQYF. Supplemented by reference TRBV5-5 and TRBJ2-5, the full variable domain reads DAGVTQSPTHLIKTRGQQVTLRCSPISGHKSVSWYQQVLGQGPQFIFQYYEKEERGRGNFPDRFSARQFPNYSSELNVNALLLGDSALYLCASSLAGVEAQYFGPGTRLLVL.

This clone has more than one count but fewer than ten. The rearrangement links TRBV19 to TRBJ2-1; 13 bases align to TRBD2. V trimming: 1 base; J trimming: 9 bases; junction bases outside the gene matches: 6. The CDR3 totals 16 residues. Germline V gives CDR1 LNHDA, CDR2 SQIVND (reference sequence). The DNA of the CDR3 is TGTGCCAGTAGTATAGGAGGACTAGCGGGAGAAACTGAGCAGTTCTTC. Residues: CASSIGGLAGETEQFF.

The chain joins TRBV4-3 to TRBJ1-6, with a tentative D call TRBD1 (5 bases). The CDR3 is 14 residues long. The germline V gene encodes CDR1 LGHNA and CDR2 YSLEER. V was cut by 1 base and J by 10 bases, with 11 bases left in between. CDR3 nucleotides: TGCGCCAGCAGCCAAGTTGTTAGGGACTCACCCCTCCACTTT. Translated, it gives CASSQVVRDSPLHF.

This chain connects TRBV12-5 to TRBJ2-6; tentative D call: TRBD2 (6 bases). CDR1 and CDR2 from the germline V gene are LGHNT and FRNRAP. Trimming removed 6 bases at V and 1 base at J, with 10 bases between. The CDR3 is made up of 15 amino acids. CDR3 loop: CASGEGFSGANVLTF. The CDR3, as DNA: TGTGCTAGTGGGGAGGGCTTTTCTGGGGCCAACGTCCTGACTTTC.

The chain links TRBV5-4 to TRBJ1-2; no firm D call. V was trimmed by 6 bases and J by 2 bases, leaving 17 bases between them. The CDR3 spans 15 residues. Germline assignment: CDR1 SGHNT and CDR2 YYREEE (reference sequence). CDR3 DNA: TGTGCCAGCATTCCCGCGTCAGGACTCAACTATGGCTACACCTTC. Translated, it gives CASIPASGLNYGYTF.

The V gene is TRBV2, the J gene TRBJ2-5; TRBD2 matches at 7 bases. Germline CDR1 SNHLY, CDR2 FYNNEI. The CDR3 is 15 amino acids. V dropped 4 bases and J dropped 4; count of bases not matched to a gene: 9. DNA of the CDR3: TGTGCCAGCAGTGCTGGGGGGAGGGGAGGAGAGACCCAGTACTTC. Translated: CASSAGGRGGETQYF.

The V and J genes are TRBV11-1 and TRBJ2-5; the D call may be TRBD1 or TRBD2 (5 bases each). V dropped 5 bases and J dropped 4 bases, with 11 bases sitting between them. Germline assignment: CDR1 SGHAT and CDR2 FQDESV (reference sequence). The CDR3 runs to 13 residues. CDR3 sequence reads: CASSPGTPETQYF. CDR3 nucleotide sequence: TGTGCCAGCAGCCCAGGGACCCCAGAGACCCAGTACTTC.

The rearrangement joins TRBV7-2 to TRBJ2-3, with 9 positions matching TRBD2. CDR1 is SGHTA and CDR2 is FQGNSA in the germline V gene. The CDR3 sequence is 16 residues long. The V and J ends lost 1 base and 1 base, in that order; junction bases with no gene match: 3. The CDR3 coding sequence is TGTGCCAGCAGCTTAGTCCTAGCGGGACGCACAGATACGCAGTATTTT. This translates into CASSLVLAGRTDTQYF.

The rearrangement links TRBV14 to TRBJ2-3; D remains ambiguous. This CDR3 contains 14 residues. Germline V gene data show CDR1 as SGHDN and CDR2 as FVKESK. V was shortened by 4 bases and J by 6 bases, with 14 bases between the two germline ends. The DNA for the CDR3 is TGTGCCAGCAGCCCCGTCACCGGGTGGGATACGCAGTATTTT. Encoded protein: CASSPVTGWDTQYF.

This chain links TRBV20-1 with TRBJ2-1; TRBD2 is a possible D gene (5 bases). Germline-derived CDR1 and CDR2 are DFQATT and SNEGSKA (reference sequence). Between the trimmed V and J ends, which lost 5 bases and 8 bases, there was a span of 10 bases. The CDR3 totals 11 residues. The CDR3 DNA is TGCAGTGCTTTAGCGTACGATGAGCAGTTCTTC. Its translation is CSALAYDEQFF.

V usage is TRBV9 and J usage is TRBJ1-2, with 8 bases lining up with TRBD1. This CDR3 region has 17 residues. The V gene end was trimmed by 3 bases and the J gene end by 1 base; junction bases not matched to a gene: 11. Germline CDR1 SGDLS, CDR2 YYNGEE. In nucleotides, the CDR3 is TGTGCCAGCAGCGCCAGACAGGGGAGCACTTTTAACTATGGCTACACCTTC. This translates into CASSARQGSTFNYGYTF.

This clone was seen once. This sequence joins TRBV6-1 and TRBJ1-4, with D unresolved. V lost 6 bases to trimming and J lost 8 bases, with 16 bases between them. The CDR3 covers 14 residues. Germline assignment: CDR1 MNHNS and CDR2 SASEGT. As DNA, the CDR3 is TGTGCCAGCAGCTTTCTCCTGGGCAGGGAAAAACTGTTTTTT. This sequence encodes CASSFLLGREKLFF.

V and J are TRBV28 and TRBJ2-7; no clear D. The CDR3 loop spans 12 amino acids. The V end lost 4 bases, the J end lost 2 bases, and 6 bases lay between the germline ends. Germline V lookup: CDR1 MDHEN, CDR2 SYDVKM. The CDR3 loop reads CASSSGAYEQYF. In DNA, the CDR3 is TGTGCCAGCAGTTCTGGAGCCTACGAGCAGTACTTC.

This clone has only a few counts. This sequence joins TRBV6-4 and TRBJ2-1, with D perhaps matching TRBD2 (5 bases). The ends were cut back, 5 bases at V and 1 base at J, with 6 bases in the middle. The length of the CDR3 is 13 residues. The germline CDR1 and CDR2 sequences are MRHNA and SNTAGT. CDR3 amino acids: CASSPGSYNEQFF. The CDR3 DNA is TGTGCCAGCAGTCCGGGGTCCTACAATGAGCAGTTCTTC.

The CDR3 sequence is CASSPTRQGRGYTF. The CDR3 DNA reads TGCGCCAGCAGCCCTACCCGACAGGGACGTGGCTACACCTTC. This chain links TRBV4-1 with TRBJ1-2, with 7 bases fitting TRBD1. Germline loops: CDR1 MGHRA, CDR2 YSYEKL. The CDR3 loop spans 14 amino acids. Unmatched junction bases numbered 9, after V lost 4 bases and J lost 7 bases.

The V and J genes are TRBV19 and TRBJ2-1; TRBD2 matches 12 bases. The germline CDR1 and CDR2 sequences are LNHDA and SQIVND (reference sequence). The trim removed 5 bases at V and 2 bases at J, leaving 4 bases unmatched. The CDR3 has 16 residues. CDR3 in DNA: TGTGCCAGTAGTGGTTCTAGCGGGAGGGCCTACAATGAGCAGTTCTTC. Its protein is CASSGSSGRAYNEQFF.

J is TRBJ2-6 and V is TRBV19; TRBD1 matches at 9 bases. Germline V gene sequence: CDR1 LNHDA, CDR2 SQIVND (reference sequence). The CDR3 runs to 17 residues. V dropped 10 bases and J dropped 0; count of bases not matched to a gene: 10. DNA of the CDR3: TGTGCCACCCGAGATAACAGGGGGCCCTCTGGGGCCAACGTCCTGACTTTC. It specifies CATRDNRGPSGANVLTF. Complete variable domain (other parts from reference TRBV19 and TRBJ2-6): DGGITQSPKYLFRKEGQNVTLSCEQNLNHDAMYWYRQDPGQGLRLIYYSQIVNDFQKGDIAEGYSVSREKKESFPLTVTSAQKNPTAFYLCATRDNRGPSGANVLTFGAGSRLTVL.

This clone was recorded a few times. The chain is built from TRBV7-9 and TRBJ1-4; a possible D gene is TRBD1 (5 bases). V was cut by 5 bases and J by 7 bases, with 11 bases left in between. This CDR3 region has 13 residues. From germline, CDR1 is SEHNR and CDR2 FQNEAQ (reference sequence). The CDR3 sequence is CASSAIRVEKLFF. DNA for the CDR3: TGTGCCAGCAGCGCCATCAGGGTTGAAAAACTGTTTTTT.

CDR3 in amino acids: CASSFSPMNTEAFF. CDR3 DNA sequence: TGTGCCAGCAGTTTCTCCCCGATGAACACTGAAGCTTTCTTT. The rearrangement links TRBV27 to TRBJ1-1; the D is unclear. Trimming shortened V by 3 bases and J by 0 bases, and 8 bases separated the two germline ends. This CDR3 has 14 residues. The germline gives CDR1 MNHEY, CDR2 SMNVEV (reference sequence).

The V and J genes are TRBV30 and TRBJ2-1; 7 bases fit TRBD2. Germline loops: CDR1 GTSNPN, CDR2 SVGIG (reference sequence). The CDR3 extends over 17 amino acids. The ends lost 2 bases at V and 4 bases at J; junction bases unmatched: 14. The CDR3 DNA follows: TGTGCCTGGAGTAGGCTGGCGGGAGTTAAACCTTACAATGAGCAGTTCTTC. This translates into CAWSRLAGVKPYNEQFF.

J is TRBJ2-7 and V is TRBV21-1; the table's D call of TRBD2 was not tested on the DNA. TRBV21-1 is annotated as a pseudogene. The CDR3 covers 20 residues. In DNA, the CDR3 is TGTGCCAGCAGCAAAGATAGACTAGCGGGATCCCCCGCTTCCTCCTACGAGCAGTACTTC. This sequence encodes CASSKDRLAGSPASSYEQYF.

The chain employs TRBV14 and TRBJ2-3; 11 bases fit TRBD2. With V trimmed by 3 bases and J by 4 bases, 6 bases remained unmatched. CDR3 length equals 16 residues. CDR1 is SGHDN and CDR2 is FVKESK in the germline V gene. The CDR3 sequence: CASSHDLAGGADTQYF. The CDR3 DNA is TGTGCCAGCAGCCATGACCTAGCGGGGGGAGCAGATACGCAGTATTTT.

CDR3 protein: CASSNGGGNIQYF. CDR3 coding DNA: TGTGCCAGTAGTAATGGGGGTGGGAACATTCAGTACTTC. The rearrangement joins TRBV19 to TRBJ2-4; D is tentatively TRBD1 or TRBD2 (5 bases each). The CDR3 has 13 residues. V was shortened by 4 bases and J by 7 bases, with 11 bases between the two germline ends. Per the germline V gene, CDR1 is LNHDA and CDR2 is SQIVND (reference sequence).